Sequencing of this TCR beta chain was carried out in a study of T cell changes during pregnancy in multiple sclerosis. Libraries were prepared by immunoSEQ multiplex PCR; TCRdb keeps only in-frame clonotypes and omits some of them. The data contain tens of thousands of clones, 93% of them singletons. Germline CDR1 LNHDA, CDR2 SQIVND (reference sequence). Trimming pared 3 bases from V and 6 bases from J, leaving 20 bases between. This CDR3 has 16 residues. The receptor's source is a female donor in good health, enrolled as a control in a pregnancy study. This material consisted of peripheral blood, taken in the second trimester of pregnancy. The J gene is TRBJ1-1, the V gene TRBV19; D unclear. This CDR3 reads CASSIDPRERTAEAFF. The CDR3 DNA reads TGTGCCAGTAGTATTGACCCTAGGGAGAGGACCGCTGAAGCTTTCTTT.